Shown below are 11 T cell receptor beta chains from a single sample sequenced in a study of blood T cells in healthy people across ages. Together with a sample-barcoded 5' primer, a J-beta primer mix was included in a second PCR lasting about 6 to 11 cycles. TCRdb called the 5' RACE reads again in MiXCR, with one record for every CDR3 protein. The sample holds around 690,000 distinct CDR3 sequences; under 70% are singletons and the top ten take over 30%. Sequencing was done on a sample of blood. The receptor source for this set is a man aged 60 to 69 in good health.

The V call is TRBV4-2, the J call TRBJ2-5; 9 bases fit TRBD2. From germline, CDR1 is LGHNA and CDR2 YNFKEQ. The CDR3 is made up of 17 amino acids. V shed 4 bases and J 3 bases; nucleotides not matched to a gene: 12. The CDR3 coding sequence is TGTGCCAGCAGCCCCCTTCTTAGCGGGGGTGGGGAAGAGACCCAGTACTTC. It yields the protein CASSPLLSGGGEETQYF.

The rearrangement uses TRBV20-1 and TRBJ2-3; 9 bases are shared with TRBD2. Trimming took 1 base from V and 2 from J; bases not matched to a gene: 13. The germline CDR1 and CDR2 sequences are DFQATT and SNEGSKA (reference sequence). This CDR3 has 18 residues. The CDR3 loop is CSARVLTRSGGNTDTQYF. The CDR3 DNA reads as TGCAGTGCTAGAGTCTTGACACGTAGCGGGGGAAACACAGATACGCAGTATTTT.

The V gene is TRBV5-1, the J gene TRBJ2-1; TRBD1 is a possible D gene (6 bases). The CDR3 contains 13 residues. Trimming took 7 bases from V and 13 from J, leaving 21 bases between them. Per the germline V gene, CDR1 is SGHRS and CDR2 is YFSETQ. The CDR3 bases are TGCGCCAGCTCCGGGGTACAGGGCACCGGACAGTTCTTC. Amino acid sequence: CASSGVQGTGQFF. Together with reference TRBV5-1 and TRBJ2-1, the CDR3 gives the full variable domain: KAGVTQTPRYLIKTRGQQVTLSCSPISGHRSVSWYQQTPGQGLQFLFEYFSETQRNKGNFPGRFSGRQFSNSRSEMNVSTLELGDSALYLCASSGVQGTGQFFGPGTRLTVL.

The chain has TRBV6-6 and TRBJ1-3; D not certain. Trimming cost V 7 bases and J 8 bases, with 21 bases left between them. Looked up from germline, CDR1 is MNHNY and CDR2 is SVGAGI (reference sequence). The CDR3 contains 15 residues. This CDR3 reads CASISPAFGSDTIYF. CDR3 sequence (DNA): TGTGCCAGCATAAGCCCTGCTTTTGGGTCGGACACCATATATTTT.

The V and J genes are TRBV7-9 and TRBJ2-1, with D unclear. This CDR3 contains 14 residues. Trimming cost V 5 bases and J 5 bases, with 13 bases left between them. The V gene's germline CDR1 is SEHNR and CDR2 FQNEAQ (reference sequence). The CDR3 bases are TGTGCCAGCAGCCCCGACCTGGTAGACAATGAGCAGTTCTTC. Translating gives CASSPDLVDNEQFF.

V and J are TRBV5-1 and TRBJ2-7, with a possible D match to TRBD1 (6 bases). CDR1 and CDR2 from the germline V gene are SGHRS and YFSETQ. The ends were cut back, 4 bases at V and 1 base at J, with 15 bases in the middle. The CDR3 is 15 amino acids. The chain's CDR3 is CASSRTTGESYEQYF. CDR3 bases: TGCGCCAGCAGCCGAACGACAGGCGAATCCTACGAGCAGTACTTC. The complete variable domain, with remaining parts taken from reference TRBV5-1 and TRBJ2-7, reads KAGVTQTPRYLIKTRGQQVTLSCSPISGHRSVSWYQQTPGQGLQFLFEYFSETQRNKGNFPGRFSGRQFSNSRSEMNVSTLELGDSALYLCASSRTTGESYEQYFGPGTRLTVT.

J is TRBJ2-1 and V is TRBV5-1, with 9 bases aligning to TRBD1. The J call may be faulty, since TRBJ2-7 better matches the DNA end. CDR1 SGHRS and CDR2 YFSETQ come from the germline V gene. The CDR3 runs 15 residues. DNA of the CDR3: TGCGCCAGCAGCTCCGAGGGACAGGGATACAATGAGCAGTACTTC. It translates to CASSSEGQGYNEQYF.

The chain joins TRBV20-1 to TRBJ2-5; TRBD2 matches at 12 bases. In germline, CDR1 is DFQATT, CDR2 SNEGSKA (reference sequence). The CDR3 is 15 residues long. V lost 2 bases and J lost 4; bases outside the gene matches: 5. The CDR3 loop reads CSARLAGGDVETQYF. The CDR3 coding sequence is TGCAGTGCTAGACTAGCGGGGGGGGATGTAGAGACCCAGTACTTC.

The gene calls are TRBV18 and TRBJ1-1; D uncertain. Germline V gene lookup returns CDR1 KGHSH and CDR2 LQKENI. The CDR3 consists of 15 residues. Deletions cut 6 bases from V and 1 base from J, with 15 bases between. In DNA, the CDR3 is TGTGCCAGCTCCGCCCTACCAGTGGAGAACACTGAAGCTTTCTTT. This codes for CASSALPVENTEAFF.

This chain connects TRBV5-4 to TRBJ2-1, with D perhaps matching TRBD2 (7 bases). This CDR3 contains 15 residues. Germline CDR1 SGHNT, CDR2 YYREEE (reference sequence). Trimming removed 4 bases from V and 8 bases from J, with 19 bases in between. The CDR3, as DNA: TGTGCCAGCAGCCGTCGGGGGGCCCCTTTAGATGAGCAGTTCTTC. Translation: CASSRRGAPLDEQFF. Supplemented by reference TRBV5-4 and TRBJ2-1, the full variable domain reads ETGVTQSPTHLIKTRGQQVTLRCSSQSGHNTVSWYQQALGQGPQFIFQYYREEENGRGNFPPRFSGLQFPNYSSELNVNALELDDSALYLCASSRRGAPLDEQFFGPGTRLTVL.

The chain is built from TRBV4-2 and TRBJ2-5, with 7 bases lining up with TRBD1. J lost 4 bases, V lost 0 bases, and 5 bases had no gene match. CDR1 and CDR2 (germline): LGHNA, YNFKEQ. This CDR3 region has 15 residues. The DNA of the CDR3 is TGTGCCAGCAGCCAAGATAAGGGGGCTTTAGAGACCCAGTACTTC. Amino acid sequence: CASSQDKGALETQYF.